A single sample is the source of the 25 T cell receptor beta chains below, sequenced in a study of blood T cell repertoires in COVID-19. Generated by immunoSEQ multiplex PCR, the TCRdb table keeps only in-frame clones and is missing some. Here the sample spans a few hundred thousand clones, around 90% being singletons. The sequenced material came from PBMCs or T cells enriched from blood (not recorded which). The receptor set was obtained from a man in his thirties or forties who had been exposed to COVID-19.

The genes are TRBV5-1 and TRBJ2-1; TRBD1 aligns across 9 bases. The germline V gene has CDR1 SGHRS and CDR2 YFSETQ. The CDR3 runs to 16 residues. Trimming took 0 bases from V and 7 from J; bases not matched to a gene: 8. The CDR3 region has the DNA TGCGCCAGCAGCTTGGCCGGGACAGGGTTGAGGAATGAGCAGTTCTTC. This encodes CASSLAGTGLRNEQFF. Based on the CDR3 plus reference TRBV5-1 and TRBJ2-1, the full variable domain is KAGVTQTPRYLIKTRGQQVTLSCSPISGHRSVSWYQQTPGQGLQFLFEYFSETQRNKGNFPGRFSGRQFSNSRSEMNVSTLELGDSALYLCASSLAGTGLRNEQFFGPGTRLTVL.

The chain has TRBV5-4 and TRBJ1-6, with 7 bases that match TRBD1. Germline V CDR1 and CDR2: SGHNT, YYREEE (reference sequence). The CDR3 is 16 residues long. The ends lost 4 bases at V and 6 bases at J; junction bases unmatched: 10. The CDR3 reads CASSVGAGTANSPLHF. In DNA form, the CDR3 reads TGTGCCAGCAGCGTCGGCGCCGGGACAGCTAATTCACCCCTCCACTTT.

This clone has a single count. The CDR3 is CASSYIGGKVDNEQFF. The CDR3 DNA reads as TGTGCCAGCAGCTACATCGGAGGGAAGGTCGACAATGAGCAGTTCTTC. The gene calls are TRBV5-6 and TRBJ2-1; a weak D match, TRBD2 (6 bases). The germline V gene has CDR1 SGHDT and CDR2 YYEEEE. V lost 3 bases to trimming and J lost 5 bases, with 18 bases between them. The CDR3 loop spans 16 amino acids. Together with reference TRBV5-6 and TRBJ2-1, the CDR3 gives the full variable domain: DAGVTQSPTHLIKTRGQQVTLRCSPKSGHDTVSWYQQALGQGPQFIFQYYEEEERQRGNFPDRFSGHQFPNYSSELNVNALLLGDSALYLCASSYIGGKVDNEQFFGPGTRLTVL.

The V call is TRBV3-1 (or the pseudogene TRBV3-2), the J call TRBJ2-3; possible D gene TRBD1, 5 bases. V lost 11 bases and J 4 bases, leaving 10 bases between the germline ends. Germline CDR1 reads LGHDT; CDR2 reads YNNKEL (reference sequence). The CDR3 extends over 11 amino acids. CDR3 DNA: TGTGCCGGTTTAGGGGCAGATACGCAGTATTTT. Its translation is CAGLGADTQYF.

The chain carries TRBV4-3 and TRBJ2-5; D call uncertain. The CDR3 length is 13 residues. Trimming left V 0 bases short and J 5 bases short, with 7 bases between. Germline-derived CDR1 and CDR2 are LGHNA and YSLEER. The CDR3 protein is CASSQESSETQYF. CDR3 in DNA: TGCGCCAGCAGCCAAGAGAGTTCGGAGACCCAGTACTTC.

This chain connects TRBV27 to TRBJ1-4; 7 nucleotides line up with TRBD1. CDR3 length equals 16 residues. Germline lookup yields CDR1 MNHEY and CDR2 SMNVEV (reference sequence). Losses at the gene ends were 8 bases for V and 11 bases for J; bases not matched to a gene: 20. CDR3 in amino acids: CASSAGSGGGVGKLFF. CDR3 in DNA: TGTGCCAGCTCGGCAGGATCAGGAGGGGGCGTGGGGAAACTGTTTTTT. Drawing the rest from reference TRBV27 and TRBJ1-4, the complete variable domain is EAQVTQNPRYLITVTGKKLTVTCSQNMNHEYMSWYRQDPGLGLRQIYYSMNVEVTDKGDVPEGYKVSRKEKRNFPLILESPSPNQTSLYFCASSAGSGGGVGKLFFGSGTQLSVL.

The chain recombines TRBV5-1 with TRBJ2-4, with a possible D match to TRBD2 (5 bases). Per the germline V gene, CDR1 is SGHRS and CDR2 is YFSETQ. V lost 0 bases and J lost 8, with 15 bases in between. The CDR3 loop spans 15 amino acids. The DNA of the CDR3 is TGCGCCAGCAGCTTGGTAGAGGGTGTTACGGACATTCAGTACTTC. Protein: CASSLVEGVTDIQYF.

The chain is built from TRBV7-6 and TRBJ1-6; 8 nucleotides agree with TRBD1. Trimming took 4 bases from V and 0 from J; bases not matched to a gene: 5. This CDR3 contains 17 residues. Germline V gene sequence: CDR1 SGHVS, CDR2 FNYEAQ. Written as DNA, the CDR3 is TGTGCCAGCAGCTCCTGGACAGGGAGCTCCTATAATTCACCCCTCCACTTT. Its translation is CASSSWTGSSYNSPLHF. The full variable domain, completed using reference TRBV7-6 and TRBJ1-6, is GAGVSQSPRYKVTKRGQDVALRCDPISGHVSLYWYRQALGQGPEFLTYFNYEAQQDKSGLPNDRFSAERPEGSISTLTIQRTEQRDSAMYRCASSSWTGSSYNSPLHFGNGTRLTVT.

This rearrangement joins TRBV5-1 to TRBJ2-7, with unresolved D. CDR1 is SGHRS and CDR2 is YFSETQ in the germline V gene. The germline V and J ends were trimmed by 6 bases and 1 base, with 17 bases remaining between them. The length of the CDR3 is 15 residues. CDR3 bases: TGCGCCAGCATGGTCCGCGTTAATGAATCCTACGAGCAGTACTTC. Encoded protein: CASMVRVNESYEQYF.

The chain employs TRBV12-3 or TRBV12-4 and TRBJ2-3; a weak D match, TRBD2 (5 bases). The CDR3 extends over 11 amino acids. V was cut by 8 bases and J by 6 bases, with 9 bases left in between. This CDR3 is CASGRRDTQYF. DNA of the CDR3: TGTGCCAGCGGGAGAAGGGATACGCAGTATTTT.

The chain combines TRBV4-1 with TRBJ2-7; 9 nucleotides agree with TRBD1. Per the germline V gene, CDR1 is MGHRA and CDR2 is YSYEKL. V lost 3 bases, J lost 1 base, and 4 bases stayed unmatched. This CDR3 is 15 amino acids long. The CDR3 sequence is CASSQTGGRSYEQYF. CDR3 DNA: TGCGCCAGCAGCCAGACAGGGGGTAGGTCCTACGAGCAGTACTTC.

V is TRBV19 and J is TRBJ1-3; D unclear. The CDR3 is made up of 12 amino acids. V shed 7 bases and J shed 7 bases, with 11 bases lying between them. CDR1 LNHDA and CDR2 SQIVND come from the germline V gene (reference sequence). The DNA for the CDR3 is TGTGCCAGTACCGTGAATGGCAACACCATATATTTT. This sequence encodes CASTVNGNTIYF.

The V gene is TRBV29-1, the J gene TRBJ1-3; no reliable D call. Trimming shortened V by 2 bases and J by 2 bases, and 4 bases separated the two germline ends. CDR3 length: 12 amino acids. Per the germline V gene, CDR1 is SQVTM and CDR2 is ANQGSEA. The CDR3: CSVESAGNTIYF. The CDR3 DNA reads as TGCAGCGTTGAATCAGCTGGAAACACCATATATTTT. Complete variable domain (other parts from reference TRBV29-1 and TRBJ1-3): SAVISQKPSRDICQRGTSLTIQCQVDSQVTMMFWYRQQPGQSLTLIATANQGSEATYESGFVIDKFPISRPNLTFSTLTVSNMSPEDSSIYLCSVESAGNTIYFGEGSWLTVV.

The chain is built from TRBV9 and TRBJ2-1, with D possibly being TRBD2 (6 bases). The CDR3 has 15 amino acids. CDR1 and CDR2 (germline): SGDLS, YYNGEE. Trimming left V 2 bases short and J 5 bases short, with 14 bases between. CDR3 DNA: TGTGCCAGCAGCGTTCGGCTAGCGTCAGACAATGAGCAGTTCTTC. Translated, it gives CASSVRLASDNEQFF.

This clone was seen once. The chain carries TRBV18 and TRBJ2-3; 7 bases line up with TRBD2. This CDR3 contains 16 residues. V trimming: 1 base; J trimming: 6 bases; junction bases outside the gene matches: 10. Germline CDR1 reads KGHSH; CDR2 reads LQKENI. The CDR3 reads CASSPQRGTSADTQYF. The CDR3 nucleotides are TGTGCCAGCTCACCACAGCGGGGTACCTCTGCGGATACGCAGTATTTT.

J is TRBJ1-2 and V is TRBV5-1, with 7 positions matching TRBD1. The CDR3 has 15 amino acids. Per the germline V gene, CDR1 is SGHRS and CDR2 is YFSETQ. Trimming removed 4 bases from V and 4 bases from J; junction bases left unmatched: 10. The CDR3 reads CASSPSWDSLYGYTF. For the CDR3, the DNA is TGCGCCAGCAGCCCCAGCTGGGACAGCCTCTATGGCTACACCTTC.

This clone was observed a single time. The CDR3 DNA reads as TGTGCCAGCAGCGGAACGACAGGGGAGGTTTTAGGTTCACCCCTCCACTTT. It yields the protein CASSGTTGEVLGSPLHF. V is TRBV21-1 and J is TRBJ1-6; the table names TRBD1, a call not compared with the DNA. TRBV21-1 is marked as a pseudogene. This CDR3 contains 17 residues.

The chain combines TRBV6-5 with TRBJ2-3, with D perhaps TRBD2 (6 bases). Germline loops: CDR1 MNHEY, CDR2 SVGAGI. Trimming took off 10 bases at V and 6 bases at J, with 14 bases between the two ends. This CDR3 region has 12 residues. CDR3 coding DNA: TGTGCCACCGGACTACCCGGGGATACGCAGTATTTT. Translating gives CATGLPGDTQYF.

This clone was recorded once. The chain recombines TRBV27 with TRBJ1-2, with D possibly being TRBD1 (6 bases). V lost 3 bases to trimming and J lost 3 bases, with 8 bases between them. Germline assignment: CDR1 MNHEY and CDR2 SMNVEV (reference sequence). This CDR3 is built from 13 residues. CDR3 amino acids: CASSLAGDYGYTF. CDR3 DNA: TGTGCCAGCAGTTTGGCAGGGGACTATGGCTACACCTTC.

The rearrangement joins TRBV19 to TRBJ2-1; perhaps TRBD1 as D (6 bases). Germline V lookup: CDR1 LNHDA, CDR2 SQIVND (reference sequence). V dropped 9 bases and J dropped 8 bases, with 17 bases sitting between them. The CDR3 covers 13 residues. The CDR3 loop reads CASTGTISYEQFF. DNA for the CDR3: TGTGCCAGCACCGGGACAATTTCTTATGAGCAGTTCTTC.

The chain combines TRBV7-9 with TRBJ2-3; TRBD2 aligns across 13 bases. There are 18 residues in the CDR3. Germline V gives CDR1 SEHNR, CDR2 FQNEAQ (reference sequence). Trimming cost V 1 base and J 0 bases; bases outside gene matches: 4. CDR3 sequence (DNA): TGTGCCAGCAGCTTAGGGACTAGCGGGGGCGCTAGCACAGATACGCAGTATTTT. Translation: CASSLGTSGGASTDTQYF. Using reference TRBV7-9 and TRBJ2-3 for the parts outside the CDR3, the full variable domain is DTGVSQNPRHKITKRGQNVTFRCDPISEHNRLYWYRQTLGQGPEFLTYFQNEAQLEKSRLLSDRFSAERPKGSFSTLEIQRTEQGDSAMYLCASSLGTSGGASTDTQYFGPGTRLTVL.

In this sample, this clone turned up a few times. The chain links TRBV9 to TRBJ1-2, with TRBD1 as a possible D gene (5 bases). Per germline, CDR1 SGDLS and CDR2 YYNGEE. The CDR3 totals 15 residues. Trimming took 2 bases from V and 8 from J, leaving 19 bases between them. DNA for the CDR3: TGTGCCAGCAGCGTCGAACAGGTTACCTCTCAGGGCTACACCTTC. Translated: CASSVEQVTSQGYTF.

This CDR3 reads CASSRGTGSSYNEQFF. Here the CDR3 DNA reads TGTGCCAGCAGCCGTGGGACAGGGAGCTCCTACAATGAGCAGTTCTTC. The chain uses TRBV5-4 and TRBJ2-1; 9 positions match TRBD1. The J segment lost 0 bases and the V segment lost 4 bases, leaving 5 bases of the junction unmatched. This CDR3 has 16 residues. Looked up from germline, CDR1 is SGHNT and CDR2 is YYREEE (reference sequence).

CDR3 sequence reads: CASSAFPGDRSYEQYF. The CDR3 region has the DNA TGTGCCAGCAGTGCGTTCCCGGGGGACCGATCCTACGAGCAGTACTTC. The chain joins TRBV6-1 to TRBJ2-7, with D possibly TRBD2 on 6 matching bases. This CDR3 spans 16 amino acids. Germline V gene sequence: CDR1 MNHNS, CDR2 SASEGT. V was shortened by 4 bases and J by 1 base, with 17 bases between the two germline ends.

CDR3 in amino acids: CASLRTGIGYTF. The CDR3 region has the DNA TGTGCCAGCCTGCGGACAGGGATTGGCTACACCTTC. The genes are TRBV27 and TRBJ1-2, with 8 bases aligning to TRBD1. The V gene end was trimmed by 8 bases and the J gene end by 7 bases; junction bases not matched to a gene: 6. This CDR3 has 12 amino acids. Germline CDR1 MNHEY, CDR2 SMNVEV (reference sequence).